Presented here are 13 T cell receptor beta chains from one specimen sequenced in a study of T cells after yellow fever vaccination. Via MiXCR, TCRdb re-called the 5' RACE reads, giving one row per CDR3 protein. The sample has about 96,000 distinct CDR3 sequences; roughly 8.2% are singletons. The sequencing here drew on CD8+ T cells not binding an NS4B(214-222) dextramer, sorted from PBMCs, taken more than 13 days after the first yellow fever vaccination. These receptors originate from a man aged 18 to 35 who received the YFV17D yellow fever vaccine.

In its sample, this clonotype was seen many times. The genes are TRBV7-9 and TRBJ2-2; 9 bases map to TRBD2. CDR1 and CDR2 (germline): SEHNR, FQNEAQ (reference sequence). V shed 5 bases, J shed 4 bases, and the junction held 8 bases outside the gene matches. The CDR3 runs to 16 residues. CDR3 DNA: TGTGCCAGCAGCCATAAGACTAGCGGTAGCACCGGGGAGCTGTTTTTT. Amino acids: CASSHKTSGSTGELFF. Based on the CDR3 plus reference TRBV7-9 and TRBJ2-2, the full variable domain is DTGVSQNPRHKITKRGQNVTFRCDPISEHNRLYWYRQTLGQGPEFLTYFQNEAQLEKSRLLSDRFSAERPKGSFSTLEIQRTEQGDSAMYLCASSHKTSGSTGELFFGEGSRLTVL.

This clonotype has only a few counts. The chain uses TRBV6-1 and TRBJ1-4; D not resolved. The CDR3 consists of 13 residues. CDR1 and CDR2 (germline): MNHNS, SASEGT. V was cut by 6 bases and J by 7 bases, with 12 bases left in between. CDR3 sequence (DNA): TGTGCCAGCAGCGGACTTTATCGTGAAAAACTGTTTTTT. The encoded protein is CASSGLYREKLFF.

This clonotype has a handful of counts. This rearrangement joins TRBV19 to TRBJ2-3, with 8 bases aligning to TRBD2. Germline CDR1 LNHDA, CDR2 SQIVND (reference sequence). The trim removed 9 bases at V and 1 base at J, leaving 9 bases unmatched. The length of the CDR3 is 15 residues. The CDR3 reads CASALGAGGTDTQYF. The CDR3 bases are TGTGCCAGCGCCCTCGGAGCGGGGGGCACAGATACGCAGTATTTT.

This clonotype was seen repeatedly, ten times or more. The chain has TRBV6-5 and TRBJ2-3; 7 bases match TRBD2. The germline gives CDR1 MNHEY, CDR2 SVGAGI. The CDR3 length is 16 residues. V lost 1 base, J lost 1 base, and 5 bases stayed unmatched. The CDR3 sequence is CASSYLGRAGTDTQYF. The CDR3 coding sequence is TGTGCCAGCAGTTACTTGGGGAGGGCTGGCACAGATACGCAGTATTTT.

This clonotype appeared a few times. This chain joins TRBV15 and TRBJ1-5; no clear D. CDR3 size: 14 residues. Germline-derived CDR1 and CDR2 are LNHNV and YYDKDF (reference sequence). Trimming took 4 bases from V and 1 from J, leaving 8 bases between them. The CDR3 sequence: CATSTRRSNQPQHF. CDR3 coding DNA: TGTGCCACCAGCACCAGGAGGAGCAATCAGCCCCAGCATTTT.

This clonotype was seen more than once but under ten times. V is TRBV10-3 and J is TRBJ1-2, with 8 bases lining up with TRBD1. Germline CDR1 is ENHRY and CDR2 is SYGVKD. The CDR3 contains 13 residues. The V and J ends lost 4 bases and 8 bases, in that order; junction bases with no gene match: 6. The CDR3 region has the DNA TGTGCCATCAGTGGTGGACAGGGCCGGGGCTACACCTTC. Residues: CAISGGQGRGYTF.

This chain joins TRBV4-1 and TRBJ2-4; D is undetermined. The germline gives CDR1 MGHRA, CDR2 YSYEKL. The CDR3 runs 14 residues. Trimming removed 1 base from V and 6 bases from J, with 10 bases in between. For the CDR3, the DNA is TGCGCCAGCAGCCAAGGAATTTTGGTAAACATTCAGTACTTC. This sequence encodes CASSQGILVNIQYF.

The V gene is TRBV5-5, the J gene TRBJ2-6; TRBD1 agrees at 8 bases. This CDR3 region has 17 residues. V gave up 4 bases and J gave up 3 bases; unmatched junction bases: 9. Germline CDR1 is SGHKS and CDR2 is YYEKEE (reference sequence). As DNA, the CDR3 is TGTGCCAGCAGCCCCCGGCGGGACAGGTATGGGGCCAACGTCCTGACTTTC. Amino acids: CASSPRRDRYGANVLTF.

Remarks on this clonotype: A junction end diverges from the germline sequence, so it may reflect a read error. The gene calls are TRBV20-1 and TRBJ2-6; D uncertain. CDR3 length: 16 amino acids. Germline CDR1 DFQATT, CDR2 SNEGSKA (reference sequence). CDR3 region: CCAGPSWVAGANVLTF. CDR3 coding DNA: TGCTGTGCTGGACCGTCTTGGGTGGCTGGGGCCAACGTCCTGACTTTC.

The V and J genes are TRBV6-1 and TRBJ2-1, with 9 bases lining up with TRBD1. V lost 6 bases, J lost 3 bases, and 3 bases stayed unmatched. In germline, CDR1 is MNHNS, CDR2 SASEGT. The CDR3 spans 14 residues. CDR3 amino acids: CASRKTGGYNEQFF. DNA for the CDR3: TGTGCCAGCAGAAAGACAGGGGGCTACAATGAGCAGTTCTTC.

The J gene is TRBJ2-5, the V gene TRBV7-3, with 7 bases aligning to TRBD1. Germline V gene sequence: CDR1 SGHTA, CDR2 FQGTGA. Losses at the gene ends were 4 bases for V and 3 bases for J; bases not matched to a gene: 2. This CDR3 is built from 13 residues. The DNA of the CDR3 is TGTGCCAGCAGCTCCACAGGGGAAGAGACCCAGTACTTC. It specifies CASSSTGEETQYF. The entire variable domain, with the rest obtained from reference TRBV7-3 and TRBJ2-5, is as follows: GAGVSQTPSNKVTEKGKYVELRCDPISGHTALYWYRQSLGQGPEFLIYFQGTGAADDSGLPNDRFFAVRPEGSVSTLKIQRTERGDSAVYLCASSSTGEETQYFGPGTRLLVL.

This chain connects TRBV5-4 to TRBJ2-3, with TRBD2 matching over 8 bases. The CDR3 runs to 13 residues. J was trimmed by 5 bases and V by 2 bases; bases with no gene match: 1. Germline CDR1 reads SGHNT; CDR2 reads YYREEE (reference sequence). The CDR3, as DNA: TGTGCCAGCAGCTTTACTAGCGGAGATACGCAGTATTTT. Protein: CASSFTSGDTQYF.

This clonotype was seen more than once but under ten times. The chain combines TRBV5-6 with TRBJ1-2; maybe TRBD1 (5 bases). V was shortened by 6 bases and J by 4 bases, with 19 bases between the two germline ends. CDR3 length equals 15 residues. The germline gives CDR1 SGHDT, CDR2 YYEEEE. The CDR3 is CASIRGRVVRYGYTF. In nucleotides, the CDR3 is TGTGCCAGCATTAGGGGTCGGGTAGTACGCTATGGCTACACCTTC.